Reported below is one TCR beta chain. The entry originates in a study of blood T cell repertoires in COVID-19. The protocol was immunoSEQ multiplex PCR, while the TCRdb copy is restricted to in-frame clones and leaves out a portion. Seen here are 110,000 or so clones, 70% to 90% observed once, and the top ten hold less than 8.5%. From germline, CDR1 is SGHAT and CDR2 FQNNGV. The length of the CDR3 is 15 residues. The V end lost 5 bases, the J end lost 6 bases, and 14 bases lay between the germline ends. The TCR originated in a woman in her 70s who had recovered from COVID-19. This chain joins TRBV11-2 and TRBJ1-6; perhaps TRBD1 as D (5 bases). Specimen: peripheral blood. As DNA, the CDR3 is TGTGCCAGCAGCGCAACCGGGGGTGCTAATTCACCCCTCCACTTT. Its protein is CASSATGGANSPLHF.